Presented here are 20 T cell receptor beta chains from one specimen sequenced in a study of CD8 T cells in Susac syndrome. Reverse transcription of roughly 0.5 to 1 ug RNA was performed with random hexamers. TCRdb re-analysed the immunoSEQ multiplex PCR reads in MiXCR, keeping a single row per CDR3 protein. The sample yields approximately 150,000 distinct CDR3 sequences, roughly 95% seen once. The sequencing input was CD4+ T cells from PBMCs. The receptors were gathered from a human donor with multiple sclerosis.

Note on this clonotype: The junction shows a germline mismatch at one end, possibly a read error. The CDR3 spells CASSHESALVAF. As DNA, the CDR3 is TGCGCCAGCAGCCACGAGAGCGCCCTGGTGGCCTTC. The chain recombines TRBV4-1 with TRBJ1-2; D uncertain. The CDR3 extends over 12 amino acids. Per germline, CDR1 MGHRA and CDR2 YSYEKL.

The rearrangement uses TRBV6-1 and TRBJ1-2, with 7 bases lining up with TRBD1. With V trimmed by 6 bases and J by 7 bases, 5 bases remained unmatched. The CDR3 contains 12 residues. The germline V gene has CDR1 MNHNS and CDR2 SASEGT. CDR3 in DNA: TGTGCCAGCAGCGCGACAGGGTTTGGCTACACCTTC. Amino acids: CASSATGFGYTF.

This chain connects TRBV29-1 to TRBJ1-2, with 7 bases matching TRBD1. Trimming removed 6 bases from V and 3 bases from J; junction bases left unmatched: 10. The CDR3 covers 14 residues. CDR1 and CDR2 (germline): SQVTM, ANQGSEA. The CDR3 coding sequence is TGCAGCGTCCTAGACCAGGGGGAGTACTATGGCTACACCTTC. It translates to CSVLDQGEYYGYTF. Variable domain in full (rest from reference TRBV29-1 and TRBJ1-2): SAVISQKPSRDICQRGTSLTIQCQVDSQVTMMFWYRQQPGQSLTLIATANQGSEATYESGFVIDKFPISRPNLTFSTLTVSNMSPEDSSIYLCSVLDQGEYYGYTFGSGTRLTVV.

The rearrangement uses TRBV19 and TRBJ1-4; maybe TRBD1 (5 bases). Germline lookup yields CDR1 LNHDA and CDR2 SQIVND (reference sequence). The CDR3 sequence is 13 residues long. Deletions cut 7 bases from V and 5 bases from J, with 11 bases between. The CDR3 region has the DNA TGTGCCAGTATTCGGGGCCCCAATGAAAAACTGTTTTTT. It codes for CASIRGPNEKLFF. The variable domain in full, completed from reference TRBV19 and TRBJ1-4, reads DGGITQSPKYLFRKEGQNVTLSCEQNLNHDAMYWYRQDPGQGLRLIYYSQIVNDFQKGDIAEGYSVSREKKESFPLTVTSAQKNPTAFYLCASIRGPNEKLFFGSGTQLSVL.

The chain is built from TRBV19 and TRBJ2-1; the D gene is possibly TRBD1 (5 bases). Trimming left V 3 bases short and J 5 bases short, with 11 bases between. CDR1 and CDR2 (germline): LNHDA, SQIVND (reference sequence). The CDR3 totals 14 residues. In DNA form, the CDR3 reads TGTGCCAGTAGTATGGGCGACAGACACAATGAGCAGTTCTTC. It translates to CASSMGDRHNEQFF.

The CDR3 region has the DNA TGCGCCAGCAGCCAGTCCTCTAGGATGGAAGTCAATGAGCAGTTCTTC. It codes for CASSQSSRMEVNEQFF. J is TRBJ2-1 and V is TRBV4-3, with D unclear. The CDR3 totals 16 residues. Germline V gives CDR1 LGHNA, CDR2 YSLEER. The V end was cut by 3 bases, the J end by 6 bases, with 18 bases between.

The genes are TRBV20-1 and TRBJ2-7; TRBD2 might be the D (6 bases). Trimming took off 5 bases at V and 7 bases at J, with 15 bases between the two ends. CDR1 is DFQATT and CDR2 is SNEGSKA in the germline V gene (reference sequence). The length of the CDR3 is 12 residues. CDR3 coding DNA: TGCAGTGCTGACGCTGGGACTTTAGAGCAGTACTTC. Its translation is CSADAGTLEQYF.

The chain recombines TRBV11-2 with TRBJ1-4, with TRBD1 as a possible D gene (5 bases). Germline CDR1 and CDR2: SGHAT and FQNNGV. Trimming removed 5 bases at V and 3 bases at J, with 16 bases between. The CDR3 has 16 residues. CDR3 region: CASSHGTFVANEKLFF. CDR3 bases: TGTGCCAGCAGCCACGGGACTTTCGTGGCTAATGAAAAACTGTTTTTT. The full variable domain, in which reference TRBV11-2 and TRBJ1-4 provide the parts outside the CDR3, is EAGVAQSPRYKIIEKRQSVAFWCNPISGHATLYWYQQILGQGPKLLIQFQNNGVVDDSQLPKDRFSAERLKGVDSTLKIQPAKLEDSAVYLCASSHGTFVANEKLFFGSGTQLSVL.

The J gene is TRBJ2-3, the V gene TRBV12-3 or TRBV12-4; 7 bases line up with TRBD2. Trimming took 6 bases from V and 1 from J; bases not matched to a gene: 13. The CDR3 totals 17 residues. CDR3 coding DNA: TGTGCCAGCAGCGAGGTGGTTGGCGCGGGGGGCACAGATACGCAGTATTTT. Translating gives CASSEVVGAGGTDTQYF.

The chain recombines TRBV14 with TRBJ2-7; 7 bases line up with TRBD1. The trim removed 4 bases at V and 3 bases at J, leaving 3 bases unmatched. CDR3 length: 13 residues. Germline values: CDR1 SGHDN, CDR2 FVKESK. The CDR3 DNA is TGTGCCAGCAGCCCCAGGGACAGCTACGAGCAGTACTTC. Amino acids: CASSPRDSYEQYF.

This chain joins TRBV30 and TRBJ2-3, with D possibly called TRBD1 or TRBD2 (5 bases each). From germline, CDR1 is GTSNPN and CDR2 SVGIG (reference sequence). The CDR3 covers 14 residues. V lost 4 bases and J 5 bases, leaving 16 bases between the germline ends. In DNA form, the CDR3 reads TGTGCCTGGACCAAGACAGCCGGAGGAGATACGCAGTATTTT. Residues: CAWTKTAGGDTQYF.

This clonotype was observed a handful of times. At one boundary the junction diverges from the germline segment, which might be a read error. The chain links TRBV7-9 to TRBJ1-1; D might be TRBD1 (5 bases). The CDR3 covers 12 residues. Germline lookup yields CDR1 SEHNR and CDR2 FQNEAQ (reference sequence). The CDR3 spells CASSLGVTEAFF. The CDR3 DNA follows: TGTGCCAGCAGTTTAGGGGTCACTGAAGCTTTCTTT. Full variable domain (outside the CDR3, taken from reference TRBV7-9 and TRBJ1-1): DTGVSQNPRHKITKRGQNVTFRCDPISEHNRLYWYRQTLGQGPEFLTYFQNEAQLEKSRLLSDRFSAERPKGSFSTLEIQRTEQGDSAMYLCASSLGVTEAFFGQGTRLTVV.

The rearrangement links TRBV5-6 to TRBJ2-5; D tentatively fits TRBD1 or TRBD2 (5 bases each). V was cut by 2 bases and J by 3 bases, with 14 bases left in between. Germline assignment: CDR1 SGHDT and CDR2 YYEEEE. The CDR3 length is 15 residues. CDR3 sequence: CASSFRDPIEETQYF. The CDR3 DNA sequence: TGTGCCAGCAGCTTTAGGGACCCCATAGAAGAGACCCAGTACTTC.

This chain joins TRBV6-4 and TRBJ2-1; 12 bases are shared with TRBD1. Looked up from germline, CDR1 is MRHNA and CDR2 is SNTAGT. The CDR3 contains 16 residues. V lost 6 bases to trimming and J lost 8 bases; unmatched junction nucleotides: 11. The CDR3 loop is CASSAAGTGGSDEQFF. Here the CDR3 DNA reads TGTGCCAGCAGCGCCGCCGGGACAGGGGGCTCTGATGAGCAGTTCTTC.

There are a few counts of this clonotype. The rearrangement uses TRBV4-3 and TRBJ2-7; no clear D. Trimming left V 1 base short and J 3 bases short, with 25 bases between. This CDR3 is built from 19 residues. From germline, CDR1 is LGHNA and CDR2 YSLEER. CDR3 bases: TGCGCCAGCAGCCAAGTCACCCCCCCCATAGCACTCTACCGCTACGAGCAGTACTTC. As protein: CASSQVTPPIALYRYEQYF.

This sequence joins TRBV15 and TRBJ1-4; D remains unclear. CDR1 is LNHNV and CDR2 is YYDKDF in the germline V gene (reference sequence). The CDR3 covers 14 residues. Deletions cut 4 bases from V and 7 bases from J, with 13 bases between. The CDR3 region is CATSIDWGSEKLFF. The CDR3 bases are TGTGCCACCAGCATCGACTGGGGAAGTGAAAAACTGTTTTTT.

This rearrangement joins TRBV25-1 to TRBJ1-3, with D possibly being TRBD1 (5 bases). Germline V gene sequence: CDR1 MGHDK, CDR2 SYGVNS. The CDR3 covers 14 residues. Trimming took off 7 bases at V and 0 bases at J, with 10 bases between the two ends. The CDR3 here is CASTRDPSGNTIYF. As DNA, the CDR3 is TGTGCCAGCACGAGGGACCCCTCTGGAAACACCATATATTTT.

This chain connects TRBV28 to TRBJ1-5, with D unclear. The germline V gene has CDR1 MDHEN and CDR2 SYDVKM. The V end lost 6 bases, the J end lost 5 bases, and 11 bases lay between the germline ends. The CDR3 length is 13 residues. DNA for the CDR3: TGTGCCAGCAGCTGGACTGGCGATCAGCCCCAGCATTTT. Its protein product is CASSWTGDQPQHF.

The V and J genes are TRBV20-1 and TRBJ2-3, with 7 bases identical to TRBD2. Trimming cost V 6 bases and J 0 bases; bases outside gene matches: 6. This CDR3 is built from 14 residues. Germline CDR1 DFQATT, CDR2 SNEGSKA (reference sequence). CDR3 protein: CSAPLAASTDTQYF. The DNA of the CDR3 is TGCAGTGCACCCCTAGCGGCTAGCACAGATACGCAGTATTTT.

CDR3 coding DNA: TGCGCCAGCAGCCAGGACAGGGGGTCCTCCTACGAGCAGTACTTC. It is translated as CASSQDRGSSYEQYF. The chain couples TRBV4-3 to TRBJ2-7; TRBD1 matches 10 bases. The CDR3 is 15 residues long. Germline V gene sequence: CDR1 LGHNA, CDR2 YSLEER. Unmatched junction bases numbered 2, after V lost 3 bases and J lost 0 bases.